These 9 T cell receptor beta chains came from one sample sequenced in a study of blood T cell repertoires in COVID-19. Data came from immunoSEQ multiplex PCR; TCRdb stores just in-frame clones and leaves some out. This table has some 150,000 clones, roughly 82% appearing once. The sample consisted of peripheral blood. These receptors originate from a human donor in a cohort sampled during active COVID-19.

The chain is built from TRBV28 and TRBJ2-7, with D perhaps TRBD2 (6 bases). CDR3 length equals 13 residues. V lost 7 bases and J 5 bases, leaving 15 bases between the germline ends. Germline V gene lookup returns CDR1 MDHEN and CDR2 SYDVKM. The CDR3, as DNA: TGTGCCAGCACCCGGGGGTCTTTCAACGAGCAGTACTTC. Its translation: CASTRGSFNEQYF.

This chain joins TRBV3-1 (or the pseudogene TRBV3-2) and TRBJ1-6, with 7 bases matching TRBD1. This CDR3 is built from 16 residues. Germline CDR1 reads LGHDT; CDR2 reads YNNKEL (reference sequence). V dropped 0 bases and J dropped 7; count of bases not matched to a gene: 6. CDR3 coding DNA: TGTGCCAGCAGCCAAGATCCACAGGGGAGGAATTCACCCCTCCACTTT. Protein: CASSQDPQGRNSPLHF.

The CDR3 loop reads CASYPRAGGRNEQFF. The DNA of the CDR3 is TGTGCCAGCTACCCTAGAGCGGGGGGGCGCAATGAGCAGTTCTTC. J is TRBJ2-1 and V is TRBV5-6, with 10 bases lining up with TRBD2. Trimming at V came to 7 bases and at J to 6 bases, leaving 10 bases not matched to a gene. Germline CDR1 reads SGHDT; CDR2 reads YYEEEE. The CDR3 contains 15 residues. Variable domain in full (rest from reference TRBV5-6 and TRBJ2-1): DAGVTQSPTHLIKTRGQQVTLRCSPKSGHDTVSWYQQALGQGPQFIFQYYEEEERQRGNFPDRFSGHQFPNYSSELNVNALLLGDSALYLCASYPRAGGRNEQFFGPGTRLTVL.

V gene TRBV9 combines with J gene TRBJ2-6; TRBD1 agrees at 7 bases. This CDR3 spans 19 amino acids. J was trimmed by 0 bases and V by 1 base; bases with no gene match: 10. CDR1 is SGDLS, CDR2 YYNGEE, per germline. CDR3 sequence: CASSVNLGRGNSGANVLTF. The CDR3 bases are TGTGCCAGCAGCGTAAATCTGGGCAGGGGGAACTCTGGGGCCAACGTCCTGACTTTC.

This clone appeared once. The V and J genes are TRBV19 and TRBJ2-3; 14 bases are shared with TRBD2. V lost 5 bases and J lost 0; bases outside the gene matches: 10. This CDR3 has 19 residues. The germline V gene encodes CDR1 LNHDA and CDR2 SQIVND (reference sequence). The CDR3 protein is CASSWTSGRPAHSTDTQYF. The DNA of the CDR3 is TGTGCCAGTAGTTGGACTAGCGGGAGGCCGGCTCATAGCACAGATACGCAGTATTTT. The full variable domain, in which reference TRBV19 and TRBJ2-3 provide the parts outside the CDR3, is DGGITQSPKYLFRKEGQNVTLSCEQNLNHDAMYWYRQDPGQGLRLIYYSQIVNDFQKGDIAEGYSVSREKKESFPLTVTSAQKNPTAFYLCASSWTSGRPAHSTDTQYFGPGTRLTVL.

The genes are TRBV24-1 and TRBJ2-3; possibly TRBD2 for D (6 bases). The CDR3 contains 15 residues. Germline V CDR1 and CDR2: KGHDR, SFDVKD. The V end lost 5 bases, the J end lost 3 bases, and 14 bases lay between the germline ends. CDR3 residues: CATSVTGVGTDTQYF. CDR3 nucleotides: TGTGCCACCAGTGTCACGGGGGTGGGGACAGATACGCAGTATTTT.

The chain uses TRBV3-1 (or the pseudogene TRBV3-2) and TRBJ2-7; 12 bases align to TRBD2. The CDR3 spans 15 residues. Germline lookup yields CDR1 LGHDT and CDR2 YNNKEL (reference sequence). V shed 4 bases, J shed 1 base, and the junction held 2 bases outside the gene matches. CDR3 loop: CASSPSGGASYEQYF. The CDR3 nucleotides are TGTGCCAGCAGCCCTAGCGGGGGGGCGTCCTACGAGCAGTACTTC.

This chain links TRBV14 with TRBJ2-1; D perhaps matches TRBD1 (6 bases). Germline-derived CDR1 and CDR2 are SGHDN and FVKESK. The CDR3 loop spans 18 amino acids. Trimming left V 5 bases short and J 10 bases short, with 30 bases between. The CDR3, as DNA: TGTGCCAGCAGCTCCGAACCAGGGGCCACTTTCTTACCGACCGAGCAGTTCTTC. Protein product: CASSSEPGATFLPTEQFF.

The chain employs TRBV1 and TRBJ1-3; TRBD1, the D gene given by the table, was not confirmed from the DNA. TRBV1 is a pseudogene locus. This CDR3 is 15 amino acids long. The CDR3 here is CTSSQGVHRVDTIYF. The CDR3 bases are TGCACCAGCAGCCAAGGAGTCCACAGGGTAGACACCATATATTTT.